The 2 T cell receptor beta chains reported below all come from one sample, sequenced in a study of OX40 agonist ivuxolimab in advanced cancers. Clones were sequenced by immunoSEQ multiplex PCR, and TCRdb holds only the in-frame ones, with some missing. The sample carries 60,000 to 70,000 clones, around 90% recorded once. The material sequenced was CD4+ or CD8+ T cells sorted from blood, taken in a trial of the OX40 agonist ivuxolimab. All receptors derive from an adult with an advanced solid tumor such as melanoma, head and neck, liver or kidney cancer.

The chain carries TRBV28 and TRBJ2-2, with D perhaps TRBD2 (6 bases). The CDR3 is made up of 15 amino acids. Germline CDR1 and CDR2: MDHEN and SYDVKM. Trimming removed 7 bases from V and 4 bases from J, with 16 bases in between. CDR3 sequence: CASTLAGQITGELFF. The CDR3 DNA reads as TGTGCCAGCACTCTGGCGGGGCAGATCACCGGGGAGCTGTTTTTT.

The chain employs TRBV9 and TRBJ2-5, with 10 nucleotides matching TRBD1. V gave up 0 bases and J gave up 4 bases; unmatched junction bases: 9. CDR3 size: 17 residues. Germline loops: CDR1 SGDLS, CDR2 YYNGEE. The CDR3 nucleotides are TGTGCCAGCAGCGTAGACCCCCCGGGACAGGGGAGAGAGACCCAGTACTTC. Translation: CASSVDPPGQGRETQYF.